The rows below give T cell receptor beta chains drawn from one sample of a study of shared clonotypes between healthy human individuals. Sequencing used immunoSEQ multiplex PCR; TCRdb keeps in-frame clones, though not all of them. Here the sample spans 530,000 or so clones, 75% to 80% being singletons. The sequenced sample consisted of PBMCs. The receptors originated from a woman in her thirties or forties in good health. Some clones in this sample may be carry-over from other donors' samples. Both conserved end residues are part of each CDR3. Fields, in order: J gene, D gene, clone size, V gene, CDR3 protein, CDR3 DNA. The D gene is left open where the match is weak. Part of the rows lack a size; the others show once, few, many or a class for expanded clones.

>TRBJ2-6|TRBD1|.|TRBV5-5
CASGTGGSGANVLTF
TGTGCCAGCGGGACAGGTGGGTCTGGGGCCAACGTCCTGACTTTC
>TRBJ1-2|.|.|TRBV9
CASSVEGPPGGYGYTF
TGTGCCAGCAGCGTAGAAGGACCACCCGGAGGCTATGGCTACACCTTC
>TRBJ2-5|TRBD1|.|TRBV7-2
CASSLWDRGETQYF
TGTGCCAGCAGCTTATGGGACAGGGGAGAGACCCAGTACTTC
>TRBJ1-4|TRBD1|.|TRBV19
CASTPTGANEKLFF
TGTGCCAGTACCCCGACAGGGGCTAATGAAAAACTGTTTTTT
>TRBJ1-2|.|.|TRBV10-1
CASTGLYGYTF
TGCGCCAGCACTGGACTTTATGGCTACACCTTC
>TRBJ2-7|.|.|TRBV18
CASSPWRGGYEQYF
TGTGCCAGCTCACCATGGAGGGGGGGGTACGAGCAGTACTTC
>TRBJ2-5|TRBD2|.|TRBV7-2
CASSRVAGGPPQYF
TGTGCCAGCAGCCGCGTAGCGGGAGGGCCGCCCCAGTACTTC
>TRBJ2-4|TRBD2|once|TRBV28
CASHSGGTKNIQYF
TGTGCCAGCCACTCGGGGGGGACCAAAAACATTCAGTACTTC
>TRBJ2-6|TRBD1|few|TRBV2
CASAQGASGANVLTF
TGTGCCAGCGCCCAGGGGGCCTCTGGGGCCAACGTCCTGACTTTC
>TRBJ2-3|.|.|TRBV10-1
CASSESTARSTDTQYF
TGCGCCAGCAGTGAGTCGACGGCTAGAAGCACAGATACGCAGTATTTT
>TRBJ2-7|.|.|TRBV7-2
CASSLGTASSYEQYF
TGTGCCAGCAGCTTAGGGACGGCTAGCTCCTACGAGCAGTACTTC
>TRBJ1-4|.|.|TRBV19
CASSIPAGEKLFF
TGTGCCAGTAGTATCCCAGCGGGGGAAAAACTGTTTTTT
>TRBJ2-7|.|.|TRBV10-2
CASSESIGDPYEQYF
TGCGCCAGCAGTGAGTCGATTGGGGACCCCTACGAGCAGTACTTC
>TRBJ1-2|TRBD1|.|TRBV30
CAWSPGQRAYGYTF
TGTGCCTGGAGCCCGGGACAGAGGGCCTATGGCTACACCTTC
>TRBJ2-1|TRBD2|.|TRBV5-1
CASSLLPGLPDRFF
TGCGCCAGCAGCTTGCTACCGGGACTACCCGATCGGTTCTTC
>TRBJ2-7|TRBD1|.|TRBV10-3
CAISPEGTGRYEQYF
TGTGCCATCAGCCCTGAGGGGACAGGGCGCTACGAGCAGTACTTC
>TRBJ2-3|TRBD2|.|TRBV5-6
CASSPDTEREKTDTQYF
TGTGCCAGCAGCCCGGACACCGAGCGGGAGAAAACAGATACGCAGTATTTT
>TRBJ2-3|TRBD2|once|TRBV6-6
CASSYGTSGSTDTQYF
TGTGCCAGCAGTTACGGGACTAGCGGCTCCACAGATACGCAGTATTTT
>TRBJ1-1|.|few|TRBV11-2
CASSLELWGTEAFF
TGTGCCAGCAGCTTAGAGCTGTGGGGGACTGAAGCTTTCTTT
>TRBJ2-5|.|.|TRBV5-1
CASTVRPQETQYF
TGCGCCAGCACGGTCAGACCGCAAGAGACCCAGTACTTC
>TRBJ2-1|TRBD2|.|TRBV15
CATRRTSGSNEQFF
TGTGCCACCAGACGTACTAGCGGGAGTAATGAGCAGTTCTTC
>TRBJ1-5|.|.|TRBV28
CASSPGGVLQPQHF
TGTGCCAGCAGTCCTGGCGGGGTTCTGCAGCCCCAGCATTTT
>TRBJ1-2|.|.|TRBV7-9
CASSLGSLGYTF
TGTGCCAGCAGCTTAGGGTCGTTGGGCTACACCTTC
>TRBJ2-7|.|.|TRBV30
CAWSVHRAYEQYF
TGTGCCTGGAGTGTGCACAGGGCCTACGAGCAGTACTTC
>TRBJ1-5|.|.|TRBV19
CASSSTGYQPQHF
TGTGCCAGTAGTTCTACAGGTTACCAGCCCCAGCATTTT